These 11 T cell receptor beta chains were all obtained from the same sample, sequenced in a study of sequential checkpoint blockade in melanoma. Documented treatment: randomized to nivolumab then ipilimumab (arm A) or the reverse (arm B). TCRdb keeps only in-frame clones here, not all; method: immunoSEQ multiplex PCR. The profile shows about 35,000 clones, approximately 85% of them singletons. The specimen was CD8+ T cells sorted from blood (inferred from file names), collected from a patient given nivolumab and ipilimumab in sequence. The receptors stem from a human donor with melanoma.

The chain links TRBV4-1 to TRBJ2-5, with 9 bases identical to TRBD1. The J call may not be correct, given that the DNA end is closer to TRBJ2-7. Looked up from germline, CDR1 is MGHRA and CDR2 is YSYEKL. This CDR3 region has 14 residues. The CDR3 DNA reads TGCGCCAGCAGCCAAGTGGGACAGGGCTACGAGCAGTACTTC. It yields the protein CASSQVGQGYEQYF.

Remarks on this clone: An end of the junction differs from the germline gene, which may be a read error. The chain has TRBV11-2 and TRBJ2-7; D possibly corresponds to TRBD2 (6 bases). This CDR3 has 15 amino acids. Germline CDR1 reads SGHAT; CDR2 reads FQNNGV. This CDR3 is CASNLAPAGLYEQYF. The CDR3 coding sequence is TGTGCCAGCAACTTAGCCCCAGCGGGCCTCTACGAGCAGTACTTC.

CDR3 sequence reads: CASSTTRLAGASRYEQYF. CDR3 in DNA: TGTGCCAGTAGTACGACCAGACTAGCGGGAGCTAGTAGGTACGAGCAGTACTTC. The chain employs TRBV19 and TRBJ2-7, with TRBD2 matching 12 bases. The CDR3 runs to 18 residues. Germline V CDR1 and CDR2: LNHDA, SQIVND (reference sequence). V lost 4 bases and J lost 4; bases outside the gene matches: 14.

The chain is built from TRBV27 and TRBJ2-7; 8 positions agree with TRBD1. Germline V CDR1 and CDR2: MNHEY, SMNVEV (reference sequence). V lost 2 bases, J lost 4 bases, and 7 bases stayed unmatched. The CDR3 covers 15 residues. CDR3 loop: CASSLMAGGAYEQYF. The CDR3 DNA follows: TGTGCCAGCAGTTTAATGGCAGGGGGCGCATACGAGCAGTACTTC.

This clone appeared a few times. The chain recombines TRBV6-6 with TRBJ1-2; TRBD1 is a possible D gene (5 bases). The length of the CDR3 is 11 residues. Trimming pared 8 bases from V and 6 bases from J, leaving 10 bases between. CDR1 and CDR2 (germline): MNHNY, SVGAGI (reference sequence). This CDR3 reads CASRGTDGYTF. CDR3 coding DNA: TGTGCCAGCCGGGGGACGGATGGCTACACCTTC.

The genes are TRBV9 and TRBJ2-7, with D possibly being TRBD1 (6 bases). The CDR3 consists of 17 residues. V gave up 3 bases and J gave up 3 bases, with 22 bases separating them. In germline, CDR1 is SGDLS, CDR2 YYNGEE. CDR3 in DNA: TGTGCCAGCAGCGGGGCCCCTAAGAGAGGGGGAGACTACGAGCAGTACTTC. Translated, it gives CASSGAPKRGGDYEQYF.

This clone showed up just once. The chain combines TRBV28 with TRBJ1-5; TRBD1 is a possible D gene (6 bases). There are 14 residues in the CDR3. The V end was cut by 8 bases, the J end by 5 bases, with 16 bases between. Germline CDR1 and CDR2: MDHEN and SYDVKM. The CDR3 is CASGSDGGHQPQHF. In DNA form, the CDR3 reads TGTGCCAGCGGCTCGGATGGGGGCCATCAGCCCCAGCATTTT.

This sequence joins TRBV27 and TRBJ1-2; D possibly corresponds to TRBD1 (6 bases). V was trimmed by 2 bases and J by 7 bases, leaving 17 bases between them. Germline CDR1 reads MNHEY; CDR2 reads SMNVEV (reference sequence). This CDR3 has 15 residues. As DNA, the CDR3 is TGTGCCAGCAGTTTAAACCCTCCAGGGGCAAGTGGCTACACCTTC. This gives the protein CASSLNPPGASGYTF.

V is TRBV28 and J is TRBJ2-1; 10 nucleotides align to TRBD2. With 6 bases clipped from V and 7 bases from J, the junction kept 6 bases outside the gene matches. Germline V gene sequence: CDR1 MDHEN, CDR2 SYDVKM. This CDR3 contains 14 residues. CDR3 sequence (DNA): TGTGCCAGCAGGGTAGCGGGGGGCAGGAATGAGCAGTTCTTC. It yields the protein CASRVAGGRNEQFF.

This clone was observed a few times. V usage is TRBV5-4 and J usage is TRBJ2-5; D is perhaps TRBD1 (5 bases). Trimming removed 4 bases from V and 4 bases from J, with 17 bases in between. CDR3 length: 15 amino acids. In germline, CDR1 is SGHNT, CDR2 YYREEE (reference sequence). The CDR3 region is CASSQKITRGETQYF. The CDR3 bases are TGTGCCAGCAGCCAAAAGATCACAAGGGGAGAGACCCAGTACTTC.

The chain couples TRBV10-2 to TRBJ2-2; D is ambiguous. The V gene's germline CDR1 is WSHSY and CDR2 SAAADI. The V end lost 4 bases, the J end lost 1 base, and 10 bases lay between the germline ends. This CDR3 contains 15 residues. The CDR3 loop reads CASSGDTWNTGELFF. For the CDR3, the DNA is TGCGCCAGCAGTGGTGACACCTGGAACACCGGGGAGCTGTTTTTT.